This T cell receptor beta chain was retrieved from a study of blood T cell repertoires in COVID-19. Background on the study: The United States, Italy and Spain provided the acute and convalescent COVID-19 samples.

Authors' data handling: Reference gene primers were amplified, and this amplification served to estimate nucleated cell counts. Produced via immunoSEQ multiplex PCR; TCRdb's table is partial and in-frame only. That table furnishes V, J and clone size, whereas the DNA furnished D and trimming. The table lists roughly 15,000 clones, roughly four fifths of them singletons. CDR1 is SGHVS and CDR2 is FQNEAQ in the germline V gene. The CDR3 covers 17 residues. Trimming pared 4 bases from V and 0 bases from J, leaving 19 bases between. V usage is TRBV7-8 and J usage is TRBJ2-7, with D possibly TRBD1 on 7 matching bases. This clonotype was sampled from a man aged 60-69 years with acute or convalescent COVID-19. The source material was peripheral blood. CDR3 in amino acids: CASSSLRGTETSYEQYF. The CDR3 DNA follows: TGTGCCAGCAGCTCCCTACGGGGGACAGAAACCTCCTACGAGCAGTACTTC.